This is a list of T cell receptor beta chains from one sample in a study of tumor T cells in aggressive B-cell lymphoma. Assay: immunoSEQ multiplex PCR; the TCRdb copy retains only in-frame clones and omits some. The sample consists of about 2,800 clones, roughly nine tenths of them appearing once. Sequencing was performed on tumor tissue. These receptors all stem from an adult with diffuse large B cell lymphoma. CDR3s include the opening cysteine and the closing phenylalanine or tryptophan. The D gene is left open where the match is weak. The size of a clone is reported for some rows only, either as once, few or many, or as a class for expanded clones.

V: TRBV7-2
J: TRBJ2-6
D: NA
size: NA
CDR3: CASSSSFAGANVLTF
DNA: TGTGCCAGCAGCTCTAGTTTCGCTGGGGCCAACGTCCTGACTTTC

V: TRBV10-3
J: TRBJ2-2
D: TRBD2
size: NA
CDR3: CAIRMSGEGTGELFF
DNA: TGTGCCATCAGGATGAGCGGGGAGGGCACCGGGGAGCTGTTTTTT

V: TRBV5-1
J: TRBJ1-4
D: NA
size: NA
CDR3: CASSLVEGYNEKLFF
DNA: TGCGCCAGCAGCTTGGTTGAGGGATATAATGAAAAACTGTTTTTT

V: TRBV10-2
J: TRBJ2-7
D: NA
size: NA
CDR3: CASGVTYEQYF
DNA: TGCGCCAGCGGAGTAACCTACGAGCAGTACTTC

V: TRBV6-5
J: TRBJ1-3
D: TRBD1
size: NA
CDR3: CASSRQGAGNTIYF
DNA: TGTGCCAGCAGCCGACAGGGGGCGGGAAACACCATATATTTT

V: TRBV13
J: TRBJ2-5
D: TRBD1
size: NA
CDR3: CASSSKTGVGETQYF
DNA: TGTGCCAGCAGCTCCAAGACAGGGGTTGGGGAGACCCAGTACTTC

V: TRBV4-2
J: TRBJ1-5
D: NA
size: NA
CDR3: CASIRWGQGDQPQHF
DNA: TGTGCCAGCATTAGGTGGGGGCAGGGTGATCAGCCCCAGCATTTT

V: TRBV5-6
J: TRBJ1-6
D: TRBD1
size: once
CDR3: CASSFTGVFHNSPLHF
DNA: TGTGCCAGCAGCTTTACAGGGGTGTTTCATAATTCACCCCTCCACTTT

V: TRBV6-5
J: TRBJ2-7
D: TRBD1
size: NA
CDR3: CASSYSSTGTAYEQYF
DNA: TGTGCCAGCAGTTACTCCTCCACCGGGACAGCCTACGAGCAGTACTTC

V: TRBV5-1
J: TRBJ2-7
D: TRBD1
size: once
CDR3: CASSLVGTGNYEQYF
DNA: TGCGCCAGCAGCTTGGTCGGGACAGGGAACTACGAGCAGTACTTC

V: TRBV29-1
J: TRBJ1-2
D: TRBD1
size: NA
CDR3: CSVLEGAYGYTF
DNA: TGCAGCGTTTTAGAGGGGGCCTATGGCTACACCTTC

V: TRBV4-2
J: TRBJ2-7
D: NA
size: NA
CDR3: CASSQLGYEQYF
DNA: TGTGCCAGCAGCCAACTGGGCTACGAGCAGTACTTC

V: TRBV6-5
J: TRBJ1-2
D: NA
size: NA
CDR3: CASTSGYGYTF
DNA: TGTGCCAGCACTTCAGGGTATGGCTACACCTTC

V: TRBV7-7
J: TRBJ2-2
D: NA
size: NA
CDR3: CASSLEAGVSGELFF
DNA: TGTGCCAGCAGCTTAGAGGCAGGGGTGTCCGGGGAGCTGTTTTTT

V: TRBV5-1
J: TRBJ1-4
D: NA
size: NA
CDR3: CASSLGGGATNEKLFF
DNA: TGCGCCAGCAGCCTCGGCGGGGGAGCAACTAATGAAAAACTGTTTTTT

V: TRBV6-6
J: TRBJ2-7
D: NA
size: NA
CDR3: CASSYPTGVGKSEQYF
DNA: TGTGCCAGCAGTTATCCGACAGGCGTGGGTAAGAGTGAGCAGTACTTC

V: TRBV5-5
J: TRBJ1-2
D: NA
size: NA
CDR3: CASSLFADSNYGYTF
DNA: TGTGCCAGCAGCTTGTTCGCGGACAGTAACTATGGCTACACCTTC

V: TRBV27
J: TRBJ2-7
D: NA
size: once
CDR3: CASSFASRSYEQYF
DNA: TGTGCCAGCAGTTTCGCCAGTCGCTCCTACGAGCAGTACTTC

V: TRBV4-1
J: TRBJ2-3
D: TRBD2
size: NA
CDR3: CASSPLTSGGAGTQYF
DNA: TGCGCCAGCAGCCCCCTAACTAGCGGGGGGGCCGGTACGCAGTATTTT

V: TRBV27
J: TRBJ2-2
D: NA
size: NA
CDR3: CASMRSGELFF
DNA: TGTGCCAGCATGCGTTCCGGGGAGCTGTTTTTT

V: TRBV7-9
J: TRBJ2-1
D: TRBD1
size: once
CDR3: CASSPRPGTGNSYNEQFF
DNA: TGTGCCAGCAGCCCGCGTCCCGGGACAGGTAACTCCTACAATGAGCAGTTCTTC

V: TRBV30
J: TRBJ1-5
D: NA
size: once
CDR3: CAWSVKGGNQPQHF
DNA: TGTGCCTGGAGTGTAAAAGGGGGCAATCAGCCCCAGCATTTT

V: TRBV5-1
J: TRBJ2-1
D: TRBD2
size: NA
CDR3: CASSREGSYNEQFF
DNA: TGCGCCAGCAGTCGGGAGGGTTCCTACAATGAGCAGTTCTTC

V: TRBV18
J: TRBJ1-5
D: TRBD1
size: NA
CDR3: CASSGDRNQPQHF
DNA: TGTGCCAGCTCCGGGGACAGAAATCAGCCCCAGCATTTT

V: TRBV6-6
J: TRBJ1-3
D: NA
size: NA
CDR3: CASSLGTGISGNTIYF
DNA: TGTGCCAGCAGCCTAGGAACAGGGATCTCTGGAAACACCATATATTTT

V: TRBV10-3
J: TRBJ2-1
D: NA
size: NA
CDR3: CAISALRWEQFF
DNA: TGTGCCATCAGTGCTCTGAGGTGGGAGCAGTTCTTC

V: TRBV27
J: TRBJ2-2
D: NA
size: NA
CDR3: CASSRTIMGTGELFF
DNA: TGTGCCAGCAGCCGGACAATCATGGGGACCGGGGAGCTGTTTTTT

V: TRBV9
J: TRBJ1-5
D: NA
size: NA
CDR3: CASSKTAITNQPQHF
DNA: TGTGCCAGCAGCAAGACAGCAATAACAAATCAGCCCCAGCATTTT

V: TRBV9
J: TRBJ1-3
D: NA
size: NA
CDR3: CASSVNVAGNTIYF
DNA: TGTGCCAGCAGCGTGAACGTAGCTGGAAACACCATATATTTT

V: TRBV7-9
J: TRBJ1-2
D: TRBD1
size: NA
CDR3: CASSSSFKGQGVDGYTF
DNA: TGTGCCAGCAGCTCGTCATTCAAAGGACAGGGGGTCGATGGCTACACCTTC

V: TRBV5-1
J: TRBJ1-4
D: NA
size: NA
CDR3: CASSLGPYQREKLFF
DNA: TGCGCCAGCAGCTTGGGGCCCTACCAGCGGGAAAAACTGTTTTTT

V: TRBV7-6
J: TRBJ2-1
D: NA
size: NA
CDR3: CASSLYRGGSNEQFF
DNA: TGTGCCAGCAGCCTTTACAGGGGGGGCTCCAATGAGCAGTTCTTC

V: TRBV19
J: TRBJ1-1
D: NA
size: NA
CDR3: CASSSTVNTEAFF
DNA: TGTGCCAGTAGTAGTACAGTCAACACTGAAGCTTTCTTT

V: TRBV29-1
J: TRBJ1-4
D: NA
size: NA
CDR3: CSVEEVPNEKLFF
DNA: TGCAGCGTCGAGGAGGTCCCTAATGAAAAACTGTTTTTT

V: TRBV6-5
J: TRBJ1-2
D: TRBD1
size: NA
CDR3: CASSTPDRGNYGYTF
DNA: TGTGCCAGCAGTACCCCGGACAGGGGGAATTATGGCTACACCTTC

V: TRBV9
J: TRBJ2-3
D: TRBD1
size: NA
CDR3: CASSATGWADTQYF
DNA: TGTGCCAGCAGCGCGACAGGGTGGGCAGATACGCAGTATTTT

V: TRBV28
J: TRBJ1-2
D: TRBD1
size: NA
CDR3: CASSVGTGKGYTF
DNA: TGTGCCAGCAGCGTCGGGACAGGGAAGGGCTACACCTTC

V: TRBV7-3
J: TRBJ2-3
D: TRBD2
size: NA
CDR3: CASSGLAGGEGGTDTQYF
DNA: TGTGCCAGCAGCGGACTAGCGGGGGGAGAAGGAGGCACAGATACGCAGTATTTT

V: TRBV5-1
J: TRBJ2-6
D: NA
size: NA
CDR3: CASRSSSGANVLTF
DNA: TGCGCCAGCAGGTCCAGCTCTGGGGCCAACGTCCTGACTTTC

V: TRBV5-1
J: TRBJ1-1
D: NA
size: NA
CDR3: CASSLTGTTEAFF
DNA: TGCGCCAGCAGCTTGACAGGGACCACTGAAGCTTTCTTT

V: TRBV18
J: TRBJ2-5
D: TRBD2
size: NA
CDR3: CASSPLAGAVGETQYF
DNA: TGTGCCAGCTCACCCTTAGCGGGGGCTGTGGGAGAGACCCAGTACTTC

V: TRBV11-2
J: TRBJ2-2
D: NA
size: NA
CDR3: CASSFGFTGELFF
DNA: TGTGCCAGCAGCTTCGGGTTTACCGGGGAGCTGTTTTTT

V: TRBV7-9
J: TRBJ2-1
D: TRBD2
size: NA
CDR3: CASSRFTSGRSPNEQFF
DNA: TGTGCCAGCAGCCGATTCACTAGCGGGAGGTCCCCCAATGAGCAATTCTTC

V: TRBV9
J: TRBJ2-1
D: TRBD2
size: NA
CDR3: CASSAGLAYNEQFF
DNA: TGTGCCAGCAGCGCGGGACTAGCGTACAATGAGCAGTTCTTC

V: TRBV27
J: TRBJ2-7
D: NA
size: NA
CDR3: CASSLVPLSSYEQYF
DNA: TGTGCCAGCAGTTTAGTGCCGTTGAGCTCCTACGAGCAGTACTTC

V: TRBV30
J: TRBJ2-3
D: NA
size: NA
CDR3: CAWSGGGTDTQYF
DNA: TGTGCCTGGAGTGGCGGGGGCACAGATACGCAGTATTTT